The present entry profiles one T cell receptor beta chain with its context. The antigen remains unidentified. Per sample, extraction of total RNA gave at least 5.5 micrograms in every case. It was with a sample-barcoded 5' primer and a J-beta primer mix that a second PCR of roughly 7 to 12 cycles was run. TCRdb analysed the 5' RACE reads with MiXCR anew, one entry per CDR3 protein. The table lists 1.5 million to 1.8 million distinct CDR3 sequences, 42% of them singletons. V was clipped by 2 bases and J by 7 bases; unmatched bases: 12. The CDR3 loop spans 16 amino acids. The data derive from a study of blood T cells in healthy people across ages. Study context: T cells yielded about one barcoded beta molecule per two cells through template switching.

Regarding the study as a whole: Versus aged donors, long-lived donors had higher diversity and more naive CD4+ cells. Getting older went along with TCR beta diversity per million T cells dropping roughly linearly.

The source is a young woman in good health. The chain has TRBV12-3 or TRBV12-4 and TRBJ2-7; TRBD2 aligns across 9 bases. Sequences were obtained from blood. Here the CDR3 DNA reads TGTGCCAGCAGTTTACATAGGGTAGCGGGAGTCCCGGAGCAGTACTTC. It yields the protein CASSLHRVAGVPEQYF.